This T cell receptor beta chain is from a study of blood T cell repertoires in COVID-19. Study details: The samples span acute and convalescent COVID-19 from the United States, Italy and Spain. In each case, the material was cDNA or gDNA derived from T cells, B-cell-depleted T cells, or PBMCs.

This CDR3 spans 16 amino acids. V was clipped by 8 bases and J by 8 bases; unmatched bases: 13. Per germline, CDR1 MGHRA and CDR2 YSYEKL. Clones were read by immunoSEQ multiplex PCR, and TCRdb kept only the in-frame ones, dropping some. Of a few hundred thousand clones detected, approximately 90% appear once; the ten largest clones hold around 0.8%. The J gene is TRBJ2-1, the V gene TRBV4-1; TRBD1 aligns across 12 bases. Material: peripheral blood. The TCR comes from a man aged 30 to 39 with acute or convalescent COVID-19. For the CDR3, the DNA is TGCGCCAGCCGGGCCTGGGGACAGGGGGCTAGGGATGAGCAGTTCTTC. It codes for CASRAWGQGARDEQFF.